The present TCR beta chain was sequenced within a study of T cells expressing NK-cell markers. On the study more broadly: Serological testing identified seven of the eight sequenced donors as HCMV-seropositive and one as seronegative.

Study findings and constraints: These clonotypes additionally ranked first within the CD3+CD56-NKG2C+ fraction of a few donors.

Comment on this clonotype: The antigen remains unidentified.

The CDR3 runs 15 residues. The germline CDR1 and CDR2 sequences are LNHNV and YYDKDF (reference sequence). For TCR beta, cDNA was produced by 5'RACE template switching with UMIs. TCRdb derives one entry per CDR3 protein from the 5' RACE reads, leaving out DNA. Its clone listing holds around 470,000 distinct CDR3 sequences. The sequence was obtained from a woman aged 50 to 60 in good health. Input material: blood T cells: a sorted CD56 or NKG2C T cell subset, CD4+ or CD8+ T cells, or bulk PBMC T cells (not recorded which). The chain uses TRBV15 and TRBJ2-1; with no DNA, the TCRdb D assignment of TRBD2 cannot be verified. The CDR3 region is CATSRDQPLAGGRFF.